These T cell receptor beta chains were read from a single sample in a study of radiotherapy plus CTLA-4 blockade in lung cancer. Repertoires were generated with immunoSEQ multiplex PCR, while TCRdb's copy carries only in-frame clones and drops some. The table has roughly 66,000 clones, about four fifths seen once; the top ten hold less than 5%. Material: peripheral blood, obtained from a patient treated with radiotherapy plus ipilimumab. These TCRs come from a human donor with non-small cell lung cancer who had a partial response to radiotherapy plus ipilimumab. The CDR3 runs from the conserved cysteine through the conserved F or W. A D gene is named only where the DNA matches it firmly. Rows may omit the clone size; those that give it use once, few, many or a size class.

V gene	J gene	CDR3 length	D gene	clone size	CDR3 DNA	CDR3 protein
TRBV21-1	TRBJ2-4	16	-	-	TGTGCCAGCAGCTCATGGGGGCGGTTAGCCAAAAACATTCAGTACTTC	CASSSWGRLAKNIQYF
TRBV28	TRBJ1-2	13	TRBD1	-	TGTGCCGGAGGAAGGACAGGGAATGAGGGCTACACCTTC	CAGGRTGNEGYTF
TRBV27	TRBJ2-7	15	-	once	TGTGCCAGCAGTTTGAAGACTTACCGTTCCTACGAGCAGTACTTC	CASSLKTYRSYEQYF
TRBV2	TRBJ2-5	15	TRBD1	-	TGTGCCAGCAGTGAAAACGGCAGGGGGCTAGAGACCCAGTACTTC	CASSENGRGLETQYF
TRBV15	TRBJ1-1	11	-	-	TGTGCCACCAGCAGAGATCAGAGGCTTTTCTTT	CATSRDQRLFF
TRBV4-1	TRBJ2-6	15	-	-	TGCGCCAGCAGTAGAGGGGGTTCTGGGGCCAACGTCCTGACTTTC	CASSRGGSGANVLTF
TRBV5-1	TRBJ2-1	15	-	-	TGCGCCAGCAGCGCACAGTTACCGGATACACCAGAGCAGTTCTTC	CASSAQLPDTPEQFF
TRBV6-5	TRBJ1-2	13	TRBD1	-	TGTGCCAGCAGCCCAGGGACAGAGTATGGCTACACCTTC	CASSPGTEYGYTF
TRBV30	TRBJ2-3	17	TRBD1	-	TGTGCCTGGAGTCCGTTGGGCAGGGGGACCTCCACAGATACGCAGTATTTT	CAWSPLGRGTSTDTQYF
TRBV5-8	TRBJ2-7	14	TRBD1	-	TGTGCCAGCAGCCTATTACGGACAGGGGACGAGCAGTACTTC	CASSLLRTGDEQYF
TRBV4-2	TRBJ2-4	18	TRBD1	-	TGTGCCAGCAGCCAAGATACGGACAGGGGACACTCCTCAGACATTCAGTACTTC	CASSQDTDRGHSSDIQYF
TRBV29-1	TRBJ2-1	15	TRBD2	-	TGCAGCGTTGGGGCACTAGCGGGAGGGTCCAATGAGCAGTTCTTC	CSVGALAGGSNEQFF
TRBV7-9	TRBJ1-1	14	-	-	TGTGCCAGCAGCCCAGGGGCTCTGAAGACTGAAGCTTTCTTT	CASSPGALKTEAFF
TRBV7-8	TRBJ2-7	16	TRBD2	-	TGTGCCAGCAGCGGGGGGACTAGCGGGCTAACCTACGAGCAGTACTTC	CASSGGTSGLTYEQYF
TRBV19	TRBJ1-1	15	-	-	TGTGCCAGTAGGGCAATGGGCCAAATTGACACTGAAGCTTTCTTT	CASRAMGQIDTEAFF
TRBV18	TRBJ1-1	14	-	-	TGTGCCAGCTCACCACCGTCGCGGAACACTGAAGCTTTCTTT	CASSPPSRNTEAFF
TRBV2	TRBJ2-3	14	TRBD2	-	TGTGCCTCCGGGAGAGCGGGAGACGCAGATACGCAGTATTTT	CASGRAGDADTQYF
TRBV7-9	TRBJ1-4	15	-	once	TGTGCCAGCAGCTTAGCGGAAGCCCGCGGGGAAAAACTGTTTTTT	CASSLAEARGEKLFF
TRBV6-6	TRBJ2-3	16	-	-	TGTGCCAGCAGTCGCGGGATCCGATCAAGCACAGATACGCAGTATTTT	CASSRGIRSSTDTQYF
TRBV4-2	TRBJ2-5	16	TRBD1	-	TGTGCCAGCAGCCAAGATTGGACAGGGGGCCTAGAGACCCAGTACTTC	CASSQDWTGGLETQYF
TRBV2	TRBJ1-4	13	-	few	TGTGCCAGCAGTGACGGGGGGTCCGAAAAACTGTTTTTT	CASSDGGSEKLFF
TRBV2	TRBJ1-1	15	-	-	TGTGCCAGCAGTGGGGCGGGTGGGGGCCTCAATGAAGCTTTCTTT	CASSGAGGGLNEAFF
TRBV4-1	TRBJ1-1	16	-	once	TGCGCCAGCAGCCGCTGGGAAGGACTCCAGAACACTGAAGCTTTCTTT	CASSRWEGLQNTEAFF
TRBV5-1	TRBJ2-3	16	-	-	TGCGCCAGCAGCCCACCTAGCGAGACTAGCACAGATACGCAGTATTTT	CASSPPSETSTDTQYF
TRBV7-3	TRBJ2-2	15	TRBD2	-	TGTGCCAGCGGACTAGCGGGAGGGAACACCGGGGAGCTGTTTTTT	CASGLAGGNTGELFF
TRBV7-9	TRBJ1-3	14	-	-	TGTGCCAGCAGCTTTGAAGGGGCTGGAAACACCATATATTTT	CASSFEGAGNTIYF
TRBV27	TRBJ1-2	16	TRBD1	-	TGTGCCAGCGCCCCGGACCGGGACAGGGTTCGAGATGGCTACACCTTC	CASAPDRDRVRDGYTF
TRBV19	TRBJ2-7	14	-	-	TGTGCCAGTAGTTACAGGCTGGGCTCCTACGAGCAGTACTTC	CASSYRLGSYEQYF
TRBV7-9	TRBJ2-6	15	-	-	TGTGCCAGCAGCCCTGACACCTCTGGGGCCAACGTCCTGACTTTC	CASSPDTSGANVLTF
TRBV30	TRBJ1-5	14	TRBD1	-	TGTGCCTGGAGTAAGGGACAGGTAGAACAGCCCCAGCATTTT	CAWSKGQVEQPQHF
TRBV5-1	TRBJ2-7	13	TRBD1	-	TGCGCCAGCAGTTGGACAGGGGAGTCCGAGCAGTACTTC	CASSWTGESEQYF
TRBV5-1	TRBJ2-1	14	TRBD2	-	TGCGCCAGCAGCTCACTAGCGGGAATTGGTGAGCAGTTCTTC	CASSSLAGIGEQFF
TRBV7-9	TRBJ1-1	11	-	few	TGTGCCAGCAGCCCCGCCGGGGAAGCTTTCTTT	CASSPAGEAFF
TRBV4-2	TRBJ2-7	15	TRBD2	-	TGTGCCAGCAGCCAAGATCGCGGGAGCTCCTACGAGCAGTACTTC	CASSQDRGSSYEQYF
TRBV7-3	TRBJ2-6	16	-	-	TGTGCCAGCAGCTTGGTCGGGTTCTCTGGGGCCAACGTCCTGACTTTC	CASSLVGFSGANVLTF
TRBV29-1	TRBJ2-7	12	-	-	TGCAGCGCTGGAGGGTCGGGGTACGAGCAGTACTTC	CSAGGSGYEQYF
TRBV5-1	TRBJ1-1	16	-	-	TGCGCCAGCAGGCCCAGGGAGGGGGTTGGGAACACTGAAGCTTTCTTT	CASRPREGVGNTEAFF
TRBV11-2	TRBJ2-7	17	TRBD2	-	TGTGCCAGCAGCTTAAGCTTACTAGCGGGAGGCTTCCACGAGCAGTACTTC	CASSLSLLAGGFHEQYF
TRBV6-6	TRBJ1-1	12	TRBD1	-	TGTGCCAGCAGGGGCAGGGGGCCTGAAGCTTTCTTT	CASRGRGPEAFF
TRBV6-4	TRBJ1-1	13	-	few	TGTGCCAGCAGTGAAGACAGGAACACTGAAGCTTTCTTT	CASSEDRNTEAFF
TRBV7-9	TRBJ1-3	17	TRBD1	-	TGTGCCAGCAGCCCGAGACAGGGGGCCGTCTCTGGAAACACCATATATTTT	CASSPRQGAVSGNTIYF